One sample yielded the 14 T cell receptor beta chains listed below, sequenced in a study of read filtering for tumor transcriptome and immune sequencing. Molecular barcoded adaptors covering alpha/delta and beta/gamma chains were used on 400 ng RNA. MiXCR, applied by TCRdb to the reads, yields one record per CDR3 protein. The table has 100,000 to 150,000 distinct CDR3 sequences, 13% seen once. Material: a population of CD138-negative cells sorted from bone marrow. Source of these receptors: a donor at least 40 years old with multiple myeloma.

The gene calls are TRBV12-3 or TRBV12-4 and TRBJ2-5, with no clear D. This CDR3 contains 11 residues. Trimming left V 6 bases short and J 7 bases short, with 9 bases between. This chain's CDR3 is CASSSSWTQYF. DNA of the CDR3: TGTGCCAGCAGCTCCAGCTGGACCCAGTACTTC.

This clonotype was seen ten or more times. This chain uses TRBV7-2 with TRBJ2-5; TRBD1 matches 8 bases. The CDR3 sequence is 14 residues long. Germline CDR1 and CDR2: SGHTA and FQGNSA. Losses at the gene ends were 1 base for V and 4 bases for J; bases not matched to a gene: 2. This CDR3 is CASSLVTGGETQYF. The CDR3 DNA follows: TGTGCCAGCAGCTTAGTCACAGGGGGAGAGACCCAGTACTTC.

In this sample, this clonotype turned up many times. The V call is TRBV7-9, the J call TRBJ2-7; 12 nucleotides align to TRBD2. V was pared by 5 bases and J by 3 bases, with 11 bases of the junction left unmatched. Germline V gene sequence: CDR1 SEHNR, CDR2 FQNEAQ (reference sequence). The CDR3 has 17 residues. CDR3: CASSSFRTSGNNYEQYF. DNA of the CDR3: TGTGCCAGCAGCAGTTTTAGGACTAGCGGGAATAACTACGAGCAGTACTTC.

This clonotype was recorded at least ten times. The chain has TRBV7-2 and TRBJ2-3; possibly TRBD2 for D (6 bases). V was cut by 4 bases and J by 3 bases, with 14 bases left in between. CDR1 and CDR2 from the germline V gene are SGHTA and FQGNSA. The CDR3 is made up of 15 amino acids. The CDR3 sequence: CASSSRERGTDTQYF. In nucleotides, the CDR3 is TGTGCCAGCAGCTCCCGGGAGAGGGGTACAGATACGCAGTATTTT.

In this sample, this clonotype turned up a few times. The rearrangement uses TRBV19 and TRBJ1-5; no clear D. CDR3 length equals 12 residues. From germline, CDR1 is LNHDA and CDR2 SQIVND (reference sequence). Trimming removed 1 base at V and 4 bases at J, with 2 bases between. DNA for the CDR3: TGTGCCAGTAGTATAGCTAATCAGCCCCAGCATTTT. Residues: CASSIANQPQHF. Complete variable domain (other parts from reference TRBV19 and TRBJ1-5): DGGITQSPKYLFRKEGQNVTLSCEQNLNHDAMYWYRQDPGQGLRLIYYSQIVNDFQKGDIAEGYSVSREKKESFPLTVTSAQKNPTAFYLCASSIANQPQHFGDGTRLSIL.

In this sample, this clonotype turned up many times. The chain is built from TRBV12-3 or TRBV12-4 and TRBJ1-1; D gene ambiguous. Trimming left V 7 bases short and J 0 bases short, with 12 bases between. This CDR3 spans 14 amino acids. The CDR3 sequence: CASIRTGLNTEAFF. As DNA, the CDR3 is TGTGCCAGCATCAGGACGGGATTGAACACTGAAGCTTTCTTT.

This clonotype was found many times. CDR3 sequence: CASSSRATHSYEQYF. The CDR3 coding sequence is TGTGCCAGCAGCTCCCGTGCTACTCACTCCTACGAGCAGTACTTC. V usage is TRBV7-8 and J usage is TRBJ2-7; D call uncertain. Germline CDR1 reads SGHVS; CDR2 reads FQNEAQ. There are 15 residues in the CDR3. V was clipped by 4 bases and J by 0 bases, with 13 bases between them.

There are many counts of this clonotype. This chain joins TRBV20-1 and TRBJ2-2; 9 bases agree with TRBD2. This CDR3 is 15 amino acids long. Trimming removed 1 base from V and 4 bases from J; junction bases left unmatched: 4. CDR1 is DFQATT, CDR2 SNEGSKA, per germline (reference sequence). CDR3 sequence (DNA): TGCAGTGCTAGAGTGAATAGCGGGAGCACCGGGGAGCTGTTTTTT. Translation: CSARVNSGSTGELFF.

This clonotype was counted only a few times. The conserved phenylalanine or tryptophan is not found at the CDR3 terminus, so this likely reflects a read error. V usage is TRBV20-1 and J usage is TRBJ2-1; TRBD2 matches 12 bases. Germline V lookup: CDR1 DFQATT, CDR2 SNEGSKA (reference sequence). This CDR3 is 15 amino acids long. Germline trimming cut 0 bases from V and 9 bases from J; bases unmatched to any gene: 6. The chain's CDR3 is CSARDLAGGPREQFL. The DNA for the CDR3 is TGCAGTGCTAGAGACCTAGCGGGAGGGCCCCGTGAGCAGTTCCTC.

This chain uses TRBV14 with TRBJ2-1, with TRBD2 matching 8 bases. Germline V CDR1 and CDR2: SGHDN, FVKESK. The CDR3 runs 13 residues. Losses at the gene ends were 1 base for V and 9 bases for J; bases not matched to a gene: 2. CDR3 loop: CASSQAGGVEQFF. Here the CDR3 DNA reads TGTGCCAGCAGCCAAGCGGGAGGGGTTGAGCAGTTCTTC.

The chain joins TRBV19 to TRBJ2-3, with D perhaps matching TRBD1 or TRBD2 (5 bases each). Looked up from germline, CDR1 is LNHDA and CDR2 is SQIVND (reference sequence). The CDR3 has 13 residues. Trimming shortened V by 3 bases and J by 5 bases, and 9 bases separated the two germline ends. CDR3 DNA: TGTGCCAGTAGTATCGGGGACCAAGATACGCAGTATTTT. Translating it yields CASSIGDQDTQYF.

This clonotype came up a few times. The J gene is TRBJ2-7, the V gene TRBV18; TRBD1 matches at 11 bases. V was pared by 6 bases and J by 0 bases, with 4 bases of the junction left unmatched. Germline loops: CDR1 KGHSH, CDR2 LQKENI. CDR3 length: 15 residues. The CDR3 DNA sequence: TGTGCCAGCTCGGGGACAGGGGGTCGCTCCTACGAGCAGTACTTC. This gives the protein CASSGTGGRSYEQYF. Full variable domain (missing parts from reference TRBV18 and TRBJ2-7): NAGVMQNPRHLVRRRGQEARLRCSPMKGHSHVYWYRQLPEEGLKFMVYLQKENIIDESGMPKERFSAEFPKEGPSILRIQQVVRGDSAAYFCASSGTGGRSYEQYFGPGTRLTVT.

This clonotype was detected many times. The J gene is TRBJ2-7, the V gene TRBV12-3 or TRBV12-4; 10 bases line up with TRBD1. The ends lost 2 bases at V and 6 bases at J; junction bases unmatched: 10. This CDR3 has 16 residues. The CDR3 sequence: CASSLRGGQGLGEQYF. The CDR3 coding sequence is TGTGCCAGCAGTTTACGGGGGGGACAGGGGTTAGGCGAGCAGTACTTC.

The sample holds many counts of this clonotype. The CDR3 coding sequence is TGTGCCAGCAGTGACTCGGACAGGGGCCACGAGCAGTACTTC. This gives the protein CASSDSDRGHEQYF. V gene TRBV25-1 combines with J gene TRBJ2-7, with 9 nucleotides matching TRBD1. Germline-derived CDR1 and CDR2 are MGHDK and SYGVNS. CDR3 length: 14 residues. V was pared by 3 bases and J by 5 bases, with 5 bases of the junction left unmatched.